These 27 T cell receptor beta chains were all obtained from the same sample, sequenced in a study of T cell responses to AZD1222 COVID-19 vaccine. Assay used: immunoSEQ multiplex PCR; TCRdb lists only in-frame clones, some missing. In the table there are 110,000 to 150,000 clones, around 90% of which are singletons. Sequenced material: peripheral blood, taken on day 0 of AZD1222 vaccination. Receptors were obtained from an adult in good health.

This sequence joins TRBV11-2 and TRBJ2-5; D call uncertain. This CDR3 has 14 residues. Germline assignment: CDR1 SGHAT and CDR2 FQNNGV. Trimming cost V 3 bases and J 6 bases, with 14 bases left between them. The CDR3 reads CASSFNPGDKTQYF. The DNA of the CDR3 is TGTGCCAGCAGCTTTAACCCAGGAGATAAGACCCAGTACTTC.

This clone was observed once. Other DNA sequences in this specimen translate into the identical CDR3. The rearrangement joins TRBV27 to TRBJ1-2; tentatively, D is TRBD1 (6 bases). The CDR3 totals 13 residues. Germline V gives CDR1 MNHEY, CDR2 SMNVEV (reference sequence). V dropped 5 bases and J dropped 2 bases, with 9 bases sitting between them. For the CDR3, the DNA is TGTGCCAGCAGTCTAACAGGGAACTATGGCTACACCTTC. The encoded protein is CASSLTGNYGYTF.

This chain joins TRBV7-9 and TRBJ2-7; 9 positions match TRBD2. Germline V gives CDR1 SEHNR, CDR2 FQNEAQ (reference sequence). The V and J ends lost 2 bases and 2 bases, in that order; junction bases with no gene match: 1. There are 14 residues in the CDR3. CDR3 bases: TGTGCCAGCAGCTTACTAGCGGGACCCTACGAGCAGTACTTC. Translated, it gives CASSLLAGPYEQYF.

Only one count was recorded for this clone. The chain uses TRBV19 and TRBJ1-5; D is perhaps TRBD1 (6 bases). V dropped 4 bases and J dropped 3 bases, with 13 bases sitting between them. CDR3 length equals 15 residues. Germline CDR1 LNHDA, CDR2 SQIVND (reference sequence). This CDR3 is CASSKIRDTNQPQHF. DNA for the CDR3: TGTGCCAGTAGTAAGATCCGGGACACCAATCAGCCCCAGCATTTT.

This chain joins TRBV5-5 and TRBJ2-2, with no clear D. The V gene's germline CDR1 is SGHKS and CDR2 YYEKEE (reference sequence). The ends were cut back, 2 bases at V and 4 bases at J, with 12 bases in the middle. The CDR3 is 15 residues long. For the CDR3, the DNA is TGTGCCAGCAGCTTTCTCTCCGGTTTCACCGGGGAGCTGTTTTTT. Translated, it gives CASSFLSGFTGELFF.

The V gene is TRBV5-8, the J gene TRBJ2-5; 9 bases match TRBD1. Looked up from germline, CDR1 is SGHTS and CDR2 is YDEGEE. J gave up 4 bases and V 3 bases, and 10 bases lay outside the gene matches. This CDR3 is built from 16 residues. This CDR3 is CASSWSGTGLGETQYF. The CDR3 DNA reads TGTGCCAGCAGCTGGTCCGGGACAGGGTTAGGAGAGACCCAGTACTTC.

This chain joins TRBV18 and TRBJ1-1; D is perhaps TRBD1 (6 bases). V was cut by 5 bases and J by 4 bases, with 11 bases left in between. Germline values: CDR1 KGHSH, CDR2 LQKENI. The CDR3 contains 13 residues. CDR3 coding DNA: TGTGCCAGCTCATCCGACAGGATCACTGAAGCTTTCTTT. Its protein product is CASSSDRITEAFF.

This rearrangement joins TRBV27 to TRBJ1-5; TRBD1 is a possible D gene (5 bases). Trimming cost V 3 bases and J 1 base, with 7 bases left between them. Germline V gene data show CDR1 as MNHEY and CDR2 as SMNVEV (reference sequence). The CDR3 is 14 amino acids. The CDR3 reads CASSFSGSNQPQHF. CDR3 sequence (DNA): TGTGCCAGCAGTTTCTCAGGGAGCAATCAGCCCCAGCATTTT.

The chain combines TRBV30 with TRBJ2-3, with D unresolved. Trimming removed 0 bases from V and 3 bases from J, with 4 bases in between. The germline V gene encodes CDR1 GTSNPN and CDR2 SVGIG (reference sequence). The CDR3 runs to 12 residues. Here the CDR3 DNA reads TGTGCCTGGAGTGTAGGTACAGATACGCAGTATTTT. It encodes CAWSVGTDTQYF.

The CDR3 reads CASSLVDRGFTYEQYF. CDR3 coding DNA: TGTGCCAGCAGCTTAGTTGACAGGGGATTCACCTACGAGCAGTACTTC. The genes are TRBV7-9 and TRBJ2-7; TRBD1 aligns across 8 bases. Germline-derived CDR1 and CDR2 are SEHNR and FQNEAQ (reference sequence). The CDR3 length is 16 residues. Trimming at V came to 1 base and at J to 2 bases, leaving 7 bases not matched to a gene.

This clone was seen just once. This chain links TRBV9 with TRBJ2-1; 11 bases fit TRBD2. CDR3 length: 16 residues. The J segment lost 4 bases and the V segment lost 1 base, leaving 4 bases of the junction unmatched. Germline CDR1 reads SGDLS; CDR2 reads YYNGEE. This CDR3 is CASSVTSGSGYNEQFF. CDR3 DNA: TGTGCCAGCAGCGTAACTAGCGGGAGTGGGTACAATGAGCAGTTCTTC. The variable domain in full, with the rest retrieved from reference TRBV9 and TRBJ2-1, is DSGVTQTPKHLITATGQRVTLRCSPRSGDLSVYWYQQSLDQGLQFLIQYYNGEERAKGNILERFSAQQFPDLHSELNLSSLELGDSALYFCASSVTSGSGYNEQFFGPGTRLTVL.

This clone has more than one count but fewer than ten. The gene calls are TRBV7-9 and TRBJ1-1, with a weak D call TRBD1 (6 bases). This CDR3 has 15 amino acids. The V gene lost 5 bases and the J gene lost 2 bases, with 15 bases spanning the gap. Germline CDR1 is SEHNR and CDR2 is FQNEAQ (reference sequence). The CDR3 is CASSPSRGSNTEAFF. The CDR3 coding sequence is TGTGCCAGCAGCCCCTCCAGGGGATCAAACACTGAAGCTTTCTTT.

V gene TRBV6-1 combines with J gene TRBJ1-2; unclear D gene. The CDR3 is 15 residues long. The germline V gene has CDR1 MNHNS and CDR2 SASEGT. The V end was cut by 3 bases, the J end by 2 bases, with 13 bases between. The CDR3, as DNA: TGTGCCAGCAGTGAGTTTATCGAGTCGAACTATGGCTACACCTTC. Its protein is CASSEFIESNYGYTF.

The J gene is TRBJ2-3, the V gene TRBV5-1; TRBD2 aligns across 10 bases. The CDR3 covers 19 residues. Germline V CDR1 and CDR2: SGHRS, YFSETQ. Germline trimming cut 0 bases from V and 2 bases from J; bases unmatched to any gene: 12. The CDR3: CASSLDRLSGGALTDTQYF. CDR3 nucleotide sequence: TGCGCCAGCAGCTTGGATAGACTAAGCGGGGGGGCCCTCACAGATACGCAGTATTTT.

The rearrangement joins TRBV19 to TRBJ2-7; 14 bases line up with TRBD2. Germline CDR1 LNHDA, CDR2 SQIVND (reference sequence). The trim removed 8 bases at V and 7 bases at J, leaving 13 bases unmatched. This CDR3 is built from 16 residues. CDR3 residues: CASGGLAGGVSREQYF. The CDR3 nucleotides read TGTGCCAGTGGTGGACTAGCGGGAGGTGTTTCTCGGGAGCAGTACTTC.

For this clone: A junction end diverges from the germline sequence, so it may reflect a read error. This rearrangement joins TRBV7-7 to TRBJ1-1, with D maybe TRBD1 (6 bases). CDR3 length: 13 amino acids. Germline CDR1 is SSHAT and CDR2 is FNYEAQ (reference sequence). The CDR3 sequence is CASSRKTGAEAFF. The CDR3 nucleotides are TGTGCTAGCAGCCGGAAGACAGGCGCTGAAGCTTTCTTT.

This clone was seen just once. The rearrangement joins TRBV9 to TRBJ2-2, with D hard to call. The length of the CDR3 is 14 residues. The V and J ends lost 4 bases and 1 base respectively, with 8 bases between them. Germline V CDR1 and CDR2: SGDLS, YYNGEE. DNA for the CDR3: TGTGCCAGCAGCATGGGAAGGAACACCGGGGAGCTGTTTTTT. Translated, it gives CASSMGRNTGELFF.

The chain employs TRBV27 and TRBJ2-1; TRBD2 matches 8 bases. Losses at the gene ends were 3 bases for V and 8 bases for J; bases not matched to a gene: 15. The CDR3 length is 17 residues. CDR1 MNHEY and CDR2 SMNVEV come from the germline V gene (reference sequence). Here the CDR3 reads CASSFYGSGGAIDEQFF. The CDR3 region has the DNA TGTGCCAGCAGTTTCTACGGGTCCGGGGGGGCGATCGATGAGCAGTTCTTC.

The rearrangement joins TRBV4-1 to TRBJ2-5, with D hard to call. This CDR3 has 17 residues. Germline V lookup: CDR1 MGHRA, CDR2 YSYEKL. Between the trimmed V and J ends, which lost 0 bases and 2 bases, there was a span of 16 bases. CDR3 bases: TGCGCCAGCAGCCAAGACGACGGAACCTATACTCAAGAGACCCAGTACTTC. Its protein product is CASSQDDGTYTQETQYF.

V usage is TRBV5-1 and J usage is TRBJ2-7, with D unclear. Germline CDR1 reads SGHRS; CDR2 reads YFSETQ. V was clipped by 1 base and J by 1 base, with 12 bases between them. CDR3 length: 15 amino acids. DNA for the CDR3: TGCGCCAGCAGCTTGCGATCGGGCAGTTCCTACGAGCAGTACTTC. This sequence encodes CASSLRSGSSYEQYF.

The chain employs TRBV5-6 and TRBJ2-3; TRBD2 agrees at 9 bases. CDR3 length: 15 amino acids. Germline trimming cut 3 bases from V and 2 bases from J; bases unmatched to any gene: 4. The V gene's germline CDR1 is SGHDT and CDR2 YYEEEE. This CDR3 is CASSYWTSVTDTQYF. The CDR3 DNA reads as TGTGCCAGCAGCTACTGGACTAGCGTCACAGATACGCAGTATTTT.

The V gene is TRBV12-1, the J gene TRBJ1-3. TRBV12-1 is noted as a pseudogene. The CDR3 has 15 amino acids. The CDR3 reads CASRNPGNYGNTIYF. CDR3 coding DNA: TGTGCCAGCAGAAACCCGGGGAATTATGGAAACACCATATATTTT.

J is TRBJ2-5 and V is TRBV11-2; possible D gene TRBD2, 6 bases. The V and J ends lost 0 bases and 3 bases respectively, with 17 bases between them. There are 17 residues in the CDR3. Germline CDR1 and CDR2: SGHAT and FQNNGV. This chain's CDR3 is CASSLDRETEPKETQYF. In DNA, the CDR3 is TGTGCCAGCAGCTTAGATCGGGAGACAGAGCCTAAAGAGACCCAGTACTTC. Filled out from reference TRBV11-2 and TRBJ2-5, the complete variable domain reads EAGVAQSPRYKIIEKRQSVAFWCNPISGHATLYWYQQILGQGPKLLIQFQNNGVVDDSQLPKDRFSAERLKGVDSTLKIQPAKLEDSAVYLCASSLDRETEPKETQYFGPGTRLLVL.

DNA of the CDR3: TGTGCCAGCAGCCCTCACCCCGCAGGGGAGGTCCAGCCCCAGCATTTT. It encodes CASSPHPAGEVQPQHF. The chain recombines TRBV3-1 (or the pseudogene TRBV3-2) with TRBJ1-5; possible D gene TRBD1, 6 bases. This CDR3 has 16 amino acids. The germline CDR1 and CDR2 sequences are LGHDT and YNNKEL (reference sequence). V lost 4 bases, J lost 7 bases, and 20 bases lay in between.

Written as DNA, the CDR3 is TGTGCCAGCAGTTACTCCAGCGGACCTTACGAGCAGTACTTC. Its protein product is CASSYSSGPYEQYF. This chain uses TRBV6-5 with TRBJ2-7; possible D gene TRBD2, 5 bases. Germline loops: CDR1 MNHEY, CDR2 SVGAGI. V was pared by 0 bases and J by 4 bases, with 10 bases between. The CDR3 is made up of 14 amino acids.

The chain recombines TRBV28 with TRBJ1-2; 9 nucleotides line up with TRBD1. The V gene's germline CDR1 is MDHEN and CDR2 SYDVKM. The ends lost 3 bases at V and 9 bases at J; junction bases unmatched: 8. The CDR3 sequence is 14 residues long. The CDR3 DNA is TGTGCCAGCAGTTTGGGGGGACAGGGAATTAGCTACACCTTC. It yields the protein CASSLGGQGISYTF.

This clone was recorded once. This sequence joins TRBV10-3 and TRBJ1-1, with 10 bases lining up with TRBD1. The V and J ends lost 10 bases and 6 bases, in that order; junction bases with no gene match: 8. The CDR3 covers 13 residues. The germline V gene has CDR1 ENHRY and CDR2 SYGVKD. The CDR3 nucleotides read TGTGCCACTTGGGGGACAGGGGCCTCTGAAGCTTTCTTT. Protein product: CATWGTGASEAFF.